One sample yielded the 5 T cell receptor beta chains listed below, sequenced in a study of OX40 agonist ivuxolimab in advanced cancers. Libraries were built with the immunoSEQ multiplex PCR assay. Entries here come from immuneACCESS through TCRdb and include only in-frame sequences with V and J called. Some clones fail to appear in such tables; in the studies checked, an unresolved V gene covers under half of the shortfall, and the cause of the remainder is unknown. The table for this sample lists roughly 92,000 clones; nearly 90% of them were counted only once. The ten biggest clones cover approximately 0.16% of the sample. The input for sequencing was CD4+ or CD8+ T cells sorted from blood, taken in a trial of the OX40 agonist ivuxolimab. These receptors originate from an adult with an advanced solid tumor such as melanoma, head and neck, liver or kidney cancer.

V is TRBV11-2 and J is TRBJ2-7, with a possible D match to TRBD2 (6 bases). Per the germline V gene, CDR1 is SGHAT and CDR2 is FQNNGV. V dropped 0 bases and J dropped 5 bases, with 17 bases sitting between them. The CDR3 sequence is 16 residues long. CDR3 region: CASSLESGGPYDEQYF. Written as DNA, the CDR3 is TGTGCCAGCAGCTTAGAATCTGGAGGGCCTTATGACGAGCAGTACTTC.

The J gene is TRBJ2-1, the V gene TRBV7-7; tentative D call: TRBD2 (6 bases). This CDR3 spans 16 amino acids. V shed 5 bases and J shed 4 bases, with 18 bases lying between them. Germline V CDR1 and CDR2: SSHAT, FNYEAQ (reference sequence). CDR3 nucleotide sequence: TGTGCCAGCAGCGTAAACCCCGGGACTTCGTACAATGAGCAGTTCTTC. This translates into CASSVNPGTSYNEQFF. Filled out from reference TRBV7-7 and TRBJ2-1, the complete variable domain reads GAGVSQSPRYKVTKRGQDVTLRCDPISSHATLYWYQQALGQGPEFLTYFNYEAQPDKSGLPSDRFSAERPEGSISTLTIQRTEQRDSAMYRCASSVNPGTSYNEQFFGPGTRLTVL.

This clone showed up just a few times. The CDR3 loop reads CASSSRVPNQPQHF. The CDR3 region has the DNA TGTGCCAGTAGTAGCCGGGTCCCTAATCAGCCCCAGCATTTT. The chain is built from TRBV19 and TRBJ1-5; D remains ambiguous. The CDR3 is 14 residues long. V lost 4 bases and J lost 4, with 11 bases in between. Germline CDR1 is LNHDA and CDR2 is SQIVND (reference sequence).

The V gene is TRBV19, the J gene TRBJ2-2; D unresolved. V lost 8 bases, J lost 0 bases, and 13 bases lay in between. The CDR3 is 15 amino acids. The germline CDR1 and CDR2 sequences are LNHDA and SQIVND (reference sequence). The CDR3 loop is CASAPDAANTGELFF. DNA of the CDR3: TGTGCCAGTGCCCCCGACGCCGCGAACACCGGGGAGCTGTTTTTT.

As DNA, the CDR3 is TGTGCCAGCAGTCCTCCCGGGACAGGGGGTCGGGAGACCCAGTACTTC. The encoded protein is CASSPPGTGGRETQYF. V usage is TRBV14 and J usage is TRBJ2-5; 11 bases are a match to TRBD1. Germline V gene sequence: CDR1 SGHDN, CDR2 FVKESK. V lost 6 bases, J lost 5 bases, and 11 bases stayed unmatched. The CDR3 runs 16 residues.